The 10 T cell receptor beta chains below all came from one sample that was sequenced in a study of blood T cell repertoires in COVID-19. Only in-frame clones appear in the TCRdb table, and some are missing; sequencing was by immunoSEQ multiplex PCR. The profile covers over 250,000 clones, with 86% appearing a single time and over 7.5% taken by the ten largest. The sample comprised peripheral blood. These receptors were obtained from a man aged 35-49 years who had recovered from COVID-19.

In DNA form, the CDR3 reads TGTGCCAGTAGTTCTAGGCCGATGAGAATGGACACTGAAGCTTTCTTT. Protein sequence: CASSSRPMRMDTEAFF. The rearrangement uses TRBV19 and TRBJ1-1; D unresolved. The CDR3 is 16 amino acids. Germline lookup yields CDR1 LNHDA and CDR2 SQIVND (reference sequence). The V end was cut by 5 bases, the J end by 3 bases, with 19 bases between.

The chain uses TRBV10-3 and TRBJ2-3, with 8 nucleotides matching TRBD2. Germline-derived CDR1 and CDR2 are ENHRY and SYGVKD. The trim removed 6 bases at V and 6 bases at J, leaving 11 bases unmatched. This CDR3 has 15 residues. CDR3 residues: CAIRQRGLSSDTQYF. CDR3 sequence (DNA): TGTGCCATCAGGCAGCGGGGGCTGTCTTCGGATACGCAGTATTTT.

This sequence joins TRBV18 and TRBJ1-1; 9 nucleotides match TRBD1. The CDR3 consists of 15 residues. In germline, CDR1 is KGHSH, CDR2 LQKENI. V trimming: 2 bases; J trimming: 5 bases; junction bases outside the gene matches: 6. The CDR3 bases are TGTGCCAGCTCACCAGGGGGACAGGGTAGGACTGAAGCTTTCTTT. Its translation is CASSPGGQGRTEAFF.

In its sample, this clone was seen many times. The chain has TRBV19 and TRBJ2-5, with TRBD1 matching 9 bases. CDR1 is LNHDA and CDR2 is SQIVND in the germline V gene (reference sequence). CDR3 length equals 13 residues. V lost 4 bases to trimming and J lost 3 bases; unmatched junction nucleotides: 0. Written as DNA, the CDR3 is TGTGCCAGTAGTAGGACAGGGGAAGAGACCCAGTACTTC. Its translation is CASSRTGEETQYF.

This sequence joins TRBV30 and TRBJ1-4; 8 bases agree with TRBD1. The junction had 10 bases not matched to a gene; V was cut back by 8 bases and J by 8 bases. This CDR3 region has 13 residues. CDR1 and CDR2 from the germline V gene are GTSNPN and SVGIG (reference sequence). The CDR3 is CAGRTGLKEKLFF. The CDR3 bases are TGTGCCGGTCGGACAGGGCTCAAGGAAAAACTGTTTTTT.

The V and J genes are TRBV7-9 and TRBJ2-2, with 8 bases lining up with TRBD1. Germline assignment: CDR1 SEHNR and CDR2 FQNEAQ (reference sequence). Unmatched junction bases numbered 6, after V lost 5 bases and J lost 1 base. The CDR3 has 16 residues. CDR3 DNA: TGTGCCAGCAGCCCGACAGGGGTCTGGAACACCGGGGAGCTGTTTTTT. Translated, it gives CASSPTGVWNTGELFF.

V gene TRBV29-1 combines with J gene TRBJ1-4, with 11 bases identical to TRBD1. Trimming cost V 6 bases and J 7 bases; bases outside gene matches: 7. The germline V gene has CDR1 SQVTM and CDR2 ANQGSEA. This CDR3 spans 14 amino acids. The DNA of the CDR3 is TGCAGCGTCCACCCCGGGACAGGGGGTGAAAAACTGTTTTTT. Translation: CSVHPGTGGEKLFF.

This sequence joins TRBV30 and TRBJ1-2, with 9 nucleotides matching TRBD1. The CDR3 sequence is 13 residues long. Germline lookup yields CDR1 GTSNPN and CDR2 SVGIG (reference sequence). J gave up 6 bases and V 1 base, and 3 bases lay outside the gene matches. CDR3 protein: CAWSARQGDGYTF. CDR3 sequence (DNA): TGTGCCTGGAGTGCGCGACAGGGGGATGGCTACACCTTC.

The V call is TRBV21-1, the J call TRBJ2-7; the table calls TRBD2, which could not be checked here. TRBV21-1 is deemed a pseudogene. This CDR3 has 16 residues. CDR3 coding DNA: TGTGCCAGCAGCAAAGTCGGGTCTAGCGGACTCTACGAGCAGTACTTC. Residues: CASSKVGSSGLYEQYF.

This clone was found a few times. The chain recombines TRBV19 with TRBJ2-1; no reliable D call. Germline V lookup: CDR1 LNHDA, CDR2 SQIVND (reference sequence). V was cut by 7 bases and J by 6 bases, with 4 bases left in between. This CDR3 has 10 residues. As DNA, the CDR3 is TGTGCCAGTATCCTCAATGAGCAGTTCTTC. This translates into CASILNEQFF.